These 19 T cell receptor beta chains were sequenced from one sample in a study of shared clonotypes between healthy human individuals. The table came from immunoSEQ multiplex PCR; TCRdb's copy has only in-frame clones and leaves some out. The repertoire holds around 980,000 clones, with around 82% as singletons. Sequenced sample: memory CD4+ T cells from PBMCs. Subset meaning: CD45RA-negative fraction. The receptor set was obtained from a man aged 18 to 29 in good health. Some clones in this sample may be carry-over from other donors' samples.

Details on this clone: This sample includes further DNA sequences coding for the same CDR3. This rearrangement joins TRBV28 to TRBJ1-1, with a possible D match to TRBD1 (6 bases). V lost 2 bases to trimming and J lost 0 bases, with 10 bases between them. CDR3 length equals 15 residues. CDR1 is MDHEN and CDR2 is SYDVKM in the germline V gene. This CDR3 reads CASSLAGALNTEAFF. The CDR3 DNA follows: TGTGCCAGCAGTTTAGCAGGGGCCCTGAACACTGAAGCTTTCTTT.

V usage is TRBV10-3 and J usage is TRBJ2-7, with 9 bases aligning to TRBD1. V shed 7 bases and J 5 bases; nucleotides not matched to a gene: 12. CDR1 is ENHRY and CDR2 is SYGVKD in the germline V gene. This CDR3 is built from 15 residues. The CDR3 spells CAIKPREQGANEQYF. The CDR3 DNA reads TGTGCCATCAAGCCTCGGGAACAGGGGGCGAACGAGCAGTACTTC.

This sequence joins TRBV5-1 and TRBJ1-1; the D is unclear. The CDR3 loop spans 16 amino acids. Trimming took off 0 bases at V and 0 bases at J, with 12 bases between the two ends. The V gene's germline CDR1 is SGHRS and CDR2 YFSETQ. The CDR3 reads CASSLGGWTVNTEAFF. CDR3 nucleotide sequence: TGCGCCAGCAGCTTGGGAGGTTGGACGGTGAACACTGAAGCTTTCTTT. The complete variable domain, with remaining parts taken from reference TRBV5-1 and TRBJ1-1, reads KAGVTQTPRYLIKTRGQQVTLSCSPISGHRSVSWYQQTPGQGLQFLFEYFSETQRNKGNFPGRFSGRQFSNSRSEMNVSTLELGDSALYLCASSLGGWTVNTEAFFGQGTRLTVV.

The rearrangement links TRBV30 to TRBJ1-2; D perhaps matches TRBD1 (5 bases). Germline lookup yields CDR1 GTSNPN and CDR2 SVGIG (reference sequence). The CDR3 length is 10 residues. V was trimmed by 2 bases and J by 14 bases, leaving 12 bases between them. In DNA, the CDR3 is TGTGCCTGGAGTTACGACAGTCTAACCTTC. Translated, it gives CAWSYDSLTF.

In DNA, the CDR3 is TGTGCCACCAGCAGAGACCGGCGGGACTATGAGCAGTTCTTC. This translates into CATSRDRRDYEQFF. The V and J genes are TRBV15 and TRBJ2-1, with D possibly TRBD2 on 6 matching bases. This CDR3 has 14 amino acids. Deletions cut 0 bases from V and 8 bases from J, with 11 bases between. Germline CDR1 reads LNHNV; CDR2 reads YYDKDF (reference sequence).

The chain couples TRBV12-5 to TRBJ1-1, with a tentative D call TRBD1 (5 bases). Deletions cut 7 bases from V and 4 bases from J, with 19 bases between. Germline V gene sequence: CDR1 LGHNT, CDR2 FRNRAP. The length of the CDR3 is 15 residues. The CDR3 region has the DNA TGTGCTAGTGTTGGGGGTGCAGCCCTGAGCACTGAAGCTTTCTTT. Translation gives CASVGGAALSTEAFF.

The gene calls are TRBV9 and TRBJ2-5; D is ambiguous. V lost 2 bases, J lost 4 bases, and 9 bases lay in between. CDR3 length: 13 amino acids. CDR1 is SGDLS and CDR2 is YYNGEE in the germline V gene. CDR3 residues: CASSVRLSETQYF. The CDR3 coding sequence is TGTGCCAGCAGCGTCCGCCTTTCAGAGACCCAGTACTTC. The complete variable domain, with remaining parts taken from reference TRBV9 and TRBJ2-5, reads DSGVTQTPKHLITATGQRVTLRCSPRSGDLSVYWYQQSLDQGLQFLIQYYNGEERAKGNILERFSAQQFPDLHSELNLSSLELGDSALYFCASSVRLSETQYFGPGTRLLVL.

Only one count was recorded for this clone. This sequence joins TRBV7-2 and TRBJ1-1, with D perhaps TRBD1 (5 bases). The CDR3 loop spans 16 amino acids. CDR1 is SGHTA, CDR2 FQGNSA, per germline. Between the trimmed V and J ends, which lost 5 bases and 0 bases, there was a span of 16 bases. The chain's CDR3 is CASSKESGLMNTEAFF. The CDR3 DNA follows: TGTGCCAGCAGCAAAGAGTCGGGACTCATGAACACTGAAGCTTTCTTT.

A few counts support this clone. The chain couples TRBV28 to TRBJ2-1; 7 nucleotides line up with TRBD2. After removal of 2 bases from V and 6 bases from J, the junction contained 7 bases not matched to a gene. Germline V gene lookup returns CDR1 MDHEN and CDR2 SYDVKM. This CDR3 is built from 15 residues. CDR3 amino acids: CASSLGGSVSNEQFF. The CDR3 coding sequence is TGTGCCAGCAGTTTAGGCGGGAGTGTTTCCAATGAGCAGTTCTTC. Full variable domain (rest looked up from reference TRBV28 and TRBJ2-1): DVKVTQSSRYLVKRTGEKVFLECVQDMDHENMFWYRQDPGLGLRLIYFSYDVKMKEKGDIPEGYSVSREKKERFSLILESASTNQTSMYLCASSLGGSVSNEQFFGPGTRLTVL.

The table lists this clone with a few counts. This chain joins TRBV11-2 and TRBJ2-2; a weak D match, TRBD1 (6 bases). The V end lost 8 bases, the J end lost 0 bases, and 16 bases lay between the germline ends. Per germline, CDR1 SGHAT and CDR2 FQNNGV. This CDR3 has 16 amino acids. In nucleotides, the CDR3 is TGTGCCAGCGGTCCCTTTAGGACAGCGAACACCGGGGAGCTGTTTTTT. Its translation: CASGPFRTANTGELFF.

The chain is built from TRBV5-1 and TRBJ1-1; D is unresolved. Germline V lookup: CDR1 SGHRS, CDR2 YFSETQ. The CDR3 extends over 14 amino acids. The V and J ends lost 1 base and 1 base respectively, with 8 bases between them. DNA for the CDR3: TGCGCCAGCAGCTTGTACGGGAGGAACACTGAAGCTTTCTTT. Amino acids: CASSLYGRNTEAFF.

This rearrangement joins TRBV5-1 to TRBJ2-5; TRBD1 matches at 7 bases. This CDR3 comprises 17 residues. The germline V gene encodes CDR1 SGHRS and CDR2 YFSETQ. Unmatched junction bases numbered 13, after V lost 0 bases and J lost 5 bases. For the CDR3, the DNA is TGCGCCAGCAGCTTGGGCCTTCGACAGGGAAGTAAGGAGACCCAGTACTTC. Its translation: CASSLGLRQGSKETQYF. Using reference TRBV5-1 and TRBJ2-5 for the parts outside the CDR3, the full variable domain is KAGVTQTPRYLIKTRGQQVTLSCSPISGHRSVSWYQQTPGQGLQFLFEYFSETQRNKGNFPGRFSGRQFSNSRSEMNVSTLELGDSALYLCASSLGLRQGSKETQYFGPGTRLLVL.

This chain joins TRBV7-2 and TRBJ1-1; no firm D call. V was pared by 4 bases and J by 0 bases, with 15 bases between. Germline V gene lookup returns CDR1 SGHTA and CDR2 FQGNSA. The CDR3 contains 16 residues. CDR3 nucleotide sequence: TGTGCCAGCAGCTCCCGGGGAGGTTTCATGAACACTGAAGCTTTCTTT. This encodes CASSSRGGFMNTEAFF.

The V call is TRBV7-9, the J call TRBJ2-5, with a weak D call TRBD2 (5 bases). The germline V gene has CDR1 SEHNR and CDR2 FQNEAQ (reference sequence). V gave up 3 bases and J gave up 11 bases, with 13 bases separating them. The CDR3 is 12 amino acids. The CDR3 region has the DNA TGTGCCAGCAGCTTTGGACTTTTTGAGCAGTACTTC. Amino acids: CASSFGLFEQYF.

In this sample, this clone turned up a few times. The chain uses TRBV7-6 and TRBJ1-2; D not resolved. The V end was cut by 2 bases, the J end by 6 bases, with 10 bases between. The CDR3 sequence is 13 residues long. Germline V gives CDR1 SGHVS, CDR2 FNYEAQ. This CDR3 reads CASSLTEGNGYTF. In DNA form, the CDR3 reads TGTGCCAGCAGCTTAACCGAGGGAAATGGCTACACCTTC.

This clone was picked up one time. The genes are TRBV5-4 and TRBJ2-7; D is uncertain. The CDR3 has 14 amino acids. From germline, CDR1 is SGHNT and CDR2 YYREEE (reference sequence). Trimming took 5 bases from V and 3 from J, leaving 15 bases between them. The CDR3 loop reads CASSRDPAGYEQYF. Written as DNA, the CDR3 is TGTGCCAGCAGTCGAGACCCGGCTGGCTACGAGCAGTACTTC. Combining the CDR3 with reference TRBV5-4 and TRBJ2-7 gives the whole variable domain ETGVTQSPTHLIKTRGQQVTLRCSSQSGHNTVSWYQQALGQGPQFIFQYYREEENGRGNFPPRFSGLQFPNYSSELNVNALELDDSALYLCASSRDPAGYEQYFGPGTRLTVT.

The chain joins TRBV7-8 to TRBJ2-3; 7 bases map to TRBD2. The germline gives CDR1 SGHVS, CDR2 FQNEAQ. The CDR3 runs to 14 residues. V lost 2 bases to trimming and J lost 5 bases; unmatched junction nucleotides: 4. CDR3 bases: TGTGCCAGCAGCTTACCTACGGGAGGAGATACGCAGTATTTT. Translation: CASSLPTGGDTQYF.

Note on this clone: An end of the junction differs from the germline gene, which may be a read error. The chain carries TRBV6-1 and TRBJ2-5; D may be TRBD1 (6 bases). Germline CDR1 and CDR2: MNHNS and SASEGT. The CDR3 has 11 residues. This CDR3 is CASSATGPPDF. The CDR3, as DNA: TGTGCCAGCAGTGCCACAGGGCCTCCGGACTTC.

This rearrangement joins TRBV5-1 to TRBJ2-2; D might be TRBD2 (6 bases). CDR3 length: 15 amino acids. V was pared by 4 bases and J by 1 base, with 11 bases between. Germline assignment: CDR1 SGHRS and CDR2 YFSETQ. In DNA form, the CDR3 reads TGCGCCAGCAGCAAAGGACTACAGAACACCGGGGAGCTGTTTTTT. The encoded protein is CASSKGLQNTGELFF.